This TCR beta chain was profiled in a study of OX40 agonist ivuxolimab in advanced cancers. Study-level background: One patient with hepatocellular carcinoma and two with cutaneous melanoma, three in all, had partial responses.

Clones were read by immunoSEQ multiplex PCR, and TCRdb kept only the in-frame ones, dropping some. The sample has under 55,000 clones; 75% to 90% are singletons. The receptor was isolated from an adult with an advanced solid tumor such as melanoma, head and neck, liver or kidney cancer. This specimen was CD4+ or CD8+ T cells sorted from blood, taken in a trial of the OX40 agonist ivuxolimab.

CDR3 in DNA: TGCGCCAGCAGCTTATTATCCCCTAGTTCCTTGGTGGCTGGGGCCAACGTCCTGACTTTC. Translated: CASSLLSPSSLVAGANVLTF. The J gene is TRBJ2-6, the V gene TRBV5-1; the D is unclear. Germline V gene sequence: CDR1 SGHRS, CDR2 YFSETQ. This CDR3 spans 20 amino acids. With 2 bases removed from V and 2 bases from J, the gap between germline ends came to 23 bases.